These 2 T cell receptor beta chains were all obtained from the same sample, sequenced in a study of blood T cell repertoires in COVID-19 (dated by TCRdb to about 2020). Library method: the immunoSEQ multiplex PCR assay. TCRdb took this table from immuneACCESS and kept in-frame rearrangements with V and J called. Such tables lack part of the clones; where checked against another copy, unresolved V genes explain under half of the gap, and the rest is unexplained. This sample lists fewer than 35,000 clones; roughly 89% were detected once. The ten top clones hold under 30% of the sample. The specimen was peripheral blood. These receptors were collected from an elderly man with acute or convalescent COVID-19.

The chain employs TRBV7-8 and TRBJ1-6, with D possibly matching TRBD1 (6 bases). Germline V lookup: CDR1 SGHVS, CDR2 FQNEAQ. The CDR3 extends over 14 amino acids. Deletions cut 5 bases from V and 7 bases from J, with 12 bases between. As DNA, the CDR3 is TGTGCCAGCAGCGAAGATCAGGGGAATTCACCCCTCCACTTT. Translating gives CASSEDQGNSPLHF.

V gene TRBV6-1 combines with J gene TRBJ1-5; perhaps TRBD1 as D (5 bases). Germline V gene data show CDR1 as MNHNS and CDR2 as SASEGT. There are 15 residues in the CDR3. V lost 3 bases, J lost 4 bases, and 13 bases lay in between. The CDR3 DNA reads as TGTGCCAGCAGTGATCGGGGGTCCCTGAATCAGCCCCAGCATTTT. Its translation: CASSDRGSLNQPQHF.